Below are 21 T cell receptor beta chains sequenced from a single sample in a study of CXCR3-negative and CXCR3-positive naive CD8 T cells. UMI labels and 5' RACE were used to prepare the TRB cDNA libraries. Reprocessing the 5' RACE reads, TCRdb reports a single entry for every CDR3 protein and omits DNA. This sample's table has about 41,000 distinct CDR3 sequences. The sample comprised naive CXCR3- CD8+ T cells from blood. The subset: CD45RO-CCR7+CD27+CD95- naive CD8+ T cells lacking CXCR3 (TNR3-). These receptors were collected from a human donor in good health. Some clones in this sample may be carry-over from other donors' samples.

This rearrangement joins TRBV4-3 to TRBJ2-7; the TRBD2 assignment by TCRdb is unverifiable without DNA. Germline CDR1 and CDR2: LGHNA and YSLEER. The length of the CDR3 is 15 residues. The CDR3 spells CASSQDISGSYEQYF.

This sequence joins TRBV12-3 or TRBV12-4 and TRBJ1-2; TCRdb selects TRBD1, and the lack of DNA leaves this call unchecked. The CDR3 covers 15 residues. CDR3 region: CASTPGQLVNYGYTF.

The CDR3 here is CASSTNSGQSLYEQYF. The rearrangement links TRBV12-3 or TRBV12-4 to TRBJ2-7; TCRdb's assignment of TRBD1 cannot be checked, as there is no DNA. The CDR3 length is 16 residues.

The chain is built from TRBV7-2 and TRBJ2-2; TCRdb gives TRBD1 as the D gene, but with no DNA this cannot be confirmed. The germline gives CDR1 SGHTA, CDR2 FQGNSA. The CDR3 sequence is 15 residues long. The CDR3 here is CASSQGGPNAGELFF.

V usage is TRBV20-1 and J usage is TRBJ2-3. Germline V CDR1 and CDR2: DFQATT, SNEGSKA (reference sequence). The CDR3 totals 11 residues. CDR3 amino acids: CSAGWEATQYF.

The chain carries TRBV6-2 or TRBV6-3 and TRBJ2-2; checking the TCRdb D call of TRBD1 is not possible without DNA. This CDR3 has 15 residues. Per the germline V gene, CDR1 is MNHEY and CDR2 is SVGEGT. The chain's CDR3 is CASSYDRGRTGELFF.

The genes are TRBV11-2 and TRBJ2-1; TCRdb names TRBD1, which stays unverified in the absence of DNA. Germline V gene lookup returns CDR1 SGHAT and CDR2 FQNNGV. This CDR3 comprises 16 residues. Here the CDR3 reads CASSWPGTDSYNEQFF.

The chain carries TRBV7-9 and TRBJ2-2; TCRdb's D call of TRBD2 is untestable without DNA. CDR3 length: 14 amino acids. The germline gives CDR1 SEHNR, CDR2 FQNEAQ (reference sequence). CDR3 sequence reads: CASSTGLAGGELFF.

This chain links TRBV29-1 with TRBJ1-1. CDR1 is SQVTM and CDR2 is ANQGSEA in the germline V gene. This CDR3 comprises 15 residues. The CDR3 protein is CSARQSPAMNTEAFF.

The chain has TRBV20-1 and TRBJ1-6. Germline V gene lookup returns CDR1 DFQATT and CDR2 SNEGSKA (reference sequence). There are 14 residues in the CDR3. The CDR3 is CSALDPRRNSPLHF.

The chain uses TRBV4-3 and TRBJ2-1; TCRdb outputs TRBD1, but without DNA this stays unchecked. The CDR3 is 13 amino acids. Germline V lookup: CDR1 LGHNA, CDR2 YSLEER. CDR3 loop: CASSQHGAGQQFF.

The V and J genes are TRBV27 and TRBJ1-2. The CDR3 runs to 15 residues. CDR1 and CDR2 (germline): MNHEY, SMNVEV (reference sequence). The CDR3 loop is CASSLSSGSSYGYTF.

V usage is TRBV29-1 and J usage is TRBJ1-1. Germline V gene lookup returns CDR1 SQVTM and CDR2 ANQGSEA. CDR3 length equals 12 residues. CDR3 in amino acids: CSVSKGGTEAFF.

The rearrangement links TRBV7-9 to TRBJ2-1; TCRdb indicates TRBD2, and absent DNA this call remains unverified. Germline loops: CDR1 SEHNR, CDR2 FQNEAQ (reference sequence). This CDR3 is 16 amino acids long. This chain's CDR3 is CASSTRLAGEYNEQFF.

The chain combines TRBV12-3 or TRBV12-4 with TRBJ2-7. The CDR3 sequence is 15 residues long. The CDR3 here is CASSFFFANFREQYF.

The V and J genes are TRBV5-1 and TRBJ2-2; TCRdb proposes TRBD1, but this gene call is untestable without DNA. Per the germline V gene, CDR1 is SGHRS and CDR2 is YFSETQ. This CDR3 has 14 amino acids. The CDR3 loop is CASRGARETGELFF.

The chain joins TRBV11-3 to TRBJ2-1; absent DNA, TCRdb's TRBD1 call cannot be checked. This CDR3 has 15 amino acids. In germline, CDR1 is SGHNT, CDR2 YENEEA. The CDR3 sequence: CASSYPGAGFNEQFF.

The V call is TRBV15, the J call TRBJ2-1; the D call from TCRdb, TRBD2, cannot be confirmed without DNA. The CDR3 extends over 16 amino acids. Per germline, CDR1 LNHNV and CDR2 YYDKDF (reference sequence). Here the CDR3 reads CATSRAAGGPYNEQFF. Full variable domain (outside the CDR3, taken from reference TRBV15 and TRBJ2-1): DAMVIQNPRYQVTQFGKPVTLSCSQTLNHNVMYWYQQKSSQAPKLLFHYYDKDFNNEADTPDNFQSRRPNTSFCFLDIRSPGLGDTAMYLCATSRAAGGPYNEQFFGPGTRLTVL.

The genes are TRBV28 and TRBJ2-3; the D gene TCRdb calls, TRBD1, cannot be checked with no DNA. The CDR3 runs 12 residues. Germline V lookup: CDR1 MDHEN, CDR2 SYDVKM. The CDR3 loop reads CASSRAGDTQYF.

The rearrangement links TRBV28 to TRBJ2-1. The CDR3 loop spans 14 amino acids. Germline assignment: CDR1 MDHEN and CDR2 SYDVKM. CDR3 sequence reads: CASTPLISTNVQFF.

The chain joins TRBV7-8 to TRBJ2-3; TCRdb outputs TRBD2, but without DNA this stays unchecked. Germline V gives CDR1 SGHVS, CDR2 FQNEAQ. The CDR3 extends over 17 amino acids. This CDR3 reads CASSWRLAGGQGDTQYF.